One sample yielded the 30 T cell receptor beta chains listed below, sequenced in a study of T cell responses to AZD1222 COVID-19 vaccine. Measured with immunoSEQ multiplex PCR; TCRdb has only the in-frame clones, and not every one. Of tens of thousands of clones listed, approximately 90% were seen once; the top ten hold 5.4%. The input for sequencing was peripheral blood, taken 28 days after the second AZD1222 dose. These receptors were collected from an adult who received the AZD1222 COVID-19 vaccine.

The rearrangement links TRBV6-5 to TRBJ2-2; D is unclear. The CDR3 length is 11 residues. With 7 bases removed from V and 5 bases from J, the gap between germline ends came to 5 bases. The V gene's germline CDR1 is MNHEY and CDR2 SVGAGI. This CDR3 is CASTRTGELFF. In DNA form, the CDR3 reads TGTGCCAGCACCCGAACCGGGGAGCTGTTTTTT.

This chain joins TRBV7-8 and TRBJ2-7, with 7 bases fitting TRBD1. The length of the CDR3 is 12 residues. The J segment lost 9 bases and the V segment lost 6 bases, leaving 8 bases of the junction unmatched. CDR1 is SGHVS and CDR2 is FQNEAQ in the germline V gene. This CDR3 is CASSEGGEAQYF. In nucleotides, the CDR3 is TGTGCCAGCAGTGAAGGGGGCGAGGCGCAGTACTTC.

The chain carries TRBV5-6 and TRBJ1-5; D unclear. V was pared by 4 bases and J by 3 bases, with 8 bases between. This CDR3 is built from 13 residues. Germline values: CDR1 SGHDT, CDR2 YYEEEE. The CDR3 DNA sequence: TGTGCCAGCAGCACTCAGTTCAATCAGCCCCAGCATTTT. Translated, it gives CASSTQFNQPQHF.

The chain recombines TRBV28 with TRBJ2-7; D is possibly TRBD2 (6 bases). The germline V gene encodes CDR1 MDHEN and CDR2 SYDVKM. CDR3 length: 15 amino acids. The ends were cut back, 5 bases at V and 5 bases at J, with 19 bases in the middle. The CDR3 DNA follows: TGTGCCAGCAGTACCACCGGGAGCCTTATCCACGAGCAGTACTTC. This gives the protein CASSTTGSLIHEQYF.

The V and J genes are TRBV10-2 and TRBJ1-6; no firm D call. CDR1 is WSHSY, CDR2 SAAADI, per germline. Trimming shortened V by 3 bases and J by 5 bases, and 11 bases separated the two germline ends. This CDR3 has 15 amino acids. The CDR3 is CASSERAANNSPLHF. In DNA, the CDR3 is TGCGCCAGCAGTGAAAGAGCAGCGAATAATTCACCCCTCCACTTT.

CDR3 coding DNA: TGTGCCAGCAGCGCGTCCGGGACTAGGGAAGAGACCCAGTACTTC. It specifies CASSASGTREETQYF. The J gene is TRBJ2-5, the V gene TRBV9; 8 bases are shared with TRBD2. Germline loops: CDR1 SGDLS, CDR2 YYNGEE. The CDR3 contains 15 residues. V lost 3 bases, J lost 3 bases, and 7 bases stayed unmatched.

V is TRBV6-2 or TRBV6-3 and J is TRBJ2-4; possibly TRBD1 for D (6 bases). Germline loops: CDR1 MNHEY, CDR2 SVGEGT. The CDR3 extends over 16 amino acids. The V end was cut by 6 bases, the J end by 0 bases, with 15 bases between. The DNA of the CDR3 is TGTGCCAGCAGCGATACACCACAGGGAGCCAAAAACATTCAGTACTTC. As protein: CASSDTPQGAKNIQYF.

The rearrangement links TRBV4-1 to TRBJ1-2; TRBD1 matches at 10 bases. Germline V gives CDR1 MGHRA, CDR2 YSYEKL. The CDR3 runs 16 residues. After removal of 1 base from V and 7 bases from J, the junction contained 9 bases not matched to a gene. CDR3 DNA sequence: TGCGCCAGCAGCCAAGCTCCCGGGACAGGGGCTTTTGGCTACACCTTC. Encoded protein: CASSQAPGTGAFGYTF.

J is TRBJ1-4 and V is TRBV24-1, with 8 bases that match TRBD1. From germline, CDR1 is KGHDR and CDR2 SFDVKD. Losses at the gene ends were 3 bases for V and 5 bases for J; bases not matched to a gene: 7. The length of the CDR3 is 16 residues. CDR3 sequence: CATSDRPGQENEKLFF. CDR3 in DNA: TGTGCCACCAGTGATCGTCCGGGACAGGAAAATGAAAAACTGTTTTTT.

V and J are TRBV7-9 and TRBJ2-1; TRBD2 aligns across 8 bases. V shed 4 bases and J 4 bases; nucleotides not matched to a gene: 12. The CDR3 runs to 17 residues. Germline V gives CDR1 SEHNR, CDR2 FQNEAQ (reference sequence). CDR3 in amino acids: CASSSWIFSGAYNEQFF. The CDR3 coding sequence is TGTGCCAGCAGCTCTTGGATATTTAGCGGGGCGTACAATGAGCAGTTCTTC.

The chain employs TRBV5-4 and TRBJ2-7; D might be TRBD2 (5 bases). The CDR3 sequence is 15 residues long. Germline V gene sequence: CDR1 SGHNT, CDR2 YYREEE (reference sequence). With 1 base removed from V and 0 bases from J, the gap between germline ends came to 11 bases. The CDR3 loop is CASSLSQRSSYEQYF. CDR3 coding DNA: TGTGCCAGCAGCTTGAGTCAGCGGTCCTCCTACGAGCAGTACTTC.

Concerning this clone itself: At one boundary the junction diverges from the germline segment, which might be a read error. The J gene is TRBJ1-1, the V gene TRBV7-7; D is unclear. CDR1 and CDR2 from the germline V gene are SSHAT and FNYEAQ (reference sequence). CDR3 size: 13 residues. The CDR3 region has the DNA TGTGCTAGCAGCCGGGAGAAAGACACTGAAGCTTTCTTT. Translating it yields CASSREKDTEAFF.

This chain joins TRBV18 and TRBJ1-6; a possible D gene is TRBD1 (5 bases). Trimming pared 4 bases from V and 0 bases from J, leaving 16 bases between. The CDR3 is made up of 18 amino acids. Germline V CDR1 and CDR2: KGHSH, LQKENI. The CDR3 coding sequence is TGTGCCAGCTCACGGGACGGACTGGGTTCCTCCTATAATTCACCCCTCCACTTT. Protein: CASSRDGLGSSYNSPLHF.

The rearrangement links TRBV7-2 to TRBJ2-2; TRBD1 agrees at 8 bases. This CDR3 spans 18 amino acids. Germline V lookup: CDR1 SGHTA, CDR2 FQGNSA. Trimming cost V 5 bases and J 0 bases; bases outside gene matches: 11. CDR3 DNA sequence: TGTGCCAGCAGCCCTAAATCGGGACAGGTCACGAACACCGGGGAGCTGTTTTTT. This codes for CASSPKSGQVTNTGELFF.

This clone was seen once. This rearrangement joins TRBV3-1 (or the pseudogene TRBV3-2) to TRBJ2-5, with 9 bases lining up with TRBD1. J gave up 0 bases and V 0 bases, and 8 bases lay outside the gene matches. CDR1 and CDR2 (germline): LGHDT, YNNKEL (reference sequence). CDR3 length: 18 amino acids. The CDR3 DNA is TGTGCCAGCAGCCAAGACGAGTGGGACAGGGAGTACCAAGAGACCCAGTACTTC. Protein sequence: CASSQDEWDREYQETQYF.

The chain couples TRBV5-1 to TRBJ1-4; D gene uncertain. Trimming shortened V by 1 base and J by 5 bases, and 6 bases separated the two germline ends. CDR3 size: 13 residues. Looked up from germline, CDR1 is SGHRS and CDR2 is YFSETQ. For the CDR3, the DNA is TGCGCCAGCAGCTTGACAGTAAATGAAAAACTGTTTTTT. It specifies CASSLTVNEKLFF.

This chain links TRBV9 with TRBJ2-2, with TRBD1 identical over 7 bases. The germline CDR1 and CDR2 sequences are SGDLS and YYNGEE. The CDR3 covers 15 residues. With V trimmed by 4 bases and J by 8 bases, 11 bases remained unmatched. In DNA, the CDR3 is TGTGCCAGCAGCCCCCGCGAGGGGGCTCGTGGGGAGCTGTTTTTT. Residues: CASSPREGARGELFF.

This sequence joins TRBV5-1 and TRBJ2-7, with 8 bases aligning to TRBD1. Trimming cost V 5 bases and J 7 bases; bases outside gene matches: 11. Per germline, CDR1 SGHRS and CDR2 YFSETQ. The CDR3 is 14 residues long. CDR3 bases: TGCGCCAGCAGTACAGGGGGTCAGCAAGGGGAGCAGTACTTC. This translates into CASSTGGQQGEQYF.

The chain carries TRBV9 and TRBJ1-2; D perhaps matches TRBD1 (5 bases). Germline V gene lookup returns CDR1 SGDLS and CDR2 YYNGEE. The V end was cut by 0 bases, the J end by 2 bases, with 11 bases between. This CDR3 spans 15 amino acids. This CDR3 is CASSVGLGENYGYTF. The DNA for the CDR3 is TGTGCCAGCAGCGTAGGTTTGGGGGAAAACTATGGCTACACCTTC.

The CDR3 nucleotides are TGTGCCAGCAGCCCCGCCGGGACAACGTTCGAAAAACTGTTTTTT. It encodes CASSPAGTTFEKLFF. The chain carries TRBV9 and TRBJ1-4; the D gene is possibly TRBD1 (6 bases). The CDR3 consists of 15 residues. V gave up 4 bases and J gave up 8 bases, with 18 bases separating them. Per germline, CDR1 SGDLS and CDR2 YYNGEE.

This clone was found a few times. The genes are TRBV28 and TRBJ2-7; TRBD1 aligns across 7 bases. Losses at the gene ends were 7 bases for V and 2 bases for J; bases not matched to a gene: 11. The CDR3 has 15 amino acids. Germline V gives CDR1 MDHEN, CDR2 SYDVKM. For the CDR3, the DNA is TGTGCCAGCACGCCTCCGGGACAGAGAACCTACGAGCAGTACTTC. This translates into CASTPPGQRTYEQYF.

In its sample, this clone was seen once. J is TRBJ2-3 and V is TRBV6-6; D is possibly TRBD2 (5 bases). The CDR3 is 12 residues long. The germline V gene has CDR1 MNHNY and CDR2 SVGAGI (reference sequence). The CDR3 loop is CAEGFSTDTQYF. The CDR3, as DNA: TGTGCTGAGGGCTTCAGCACAGATACGCAGTATTTT.

The chain uses TRBV12-3 or TRBV12-4 and TRBJ1-1; D remains unclear. V lost 3 bases and J 2 bases, leaving 4 bases between the germline ends. This CDR3 has 12 amino acids. CDR3 sequence (DNA): TGTGCCAGCAGTTTCGCCAACACTGAAGCTTTCTTT. Protein product: CASSFANTEAFF.

J is TRBJ1-1 and V is TRBV7-9, with a weak D call TRBD1 (6 bases). CDR1 and CDR2 from the germline V gene are SEHNR and FQNEAQ (reference sequence). CDR3 size: 13 residues. Between the trimmed V and J ends, which lost 5 bases and 4 bases, there was a span of 11 bases. As DNA, the CDR3 is TGTGCCAGCAGCCCTACAGGGCCCACTGAAGCTTTCTTT. It codes for CASSPTGPTEAFF.

The rearrangement uses TRBV19 and TRBJ1-5; D may be TRBD1 (5 bases). The germline gives CDR1 LNHDA, CDR2 SQIVND (reference sequence). There are 14 residues in the CDR3. V was cut by 5 bases and J by 0 bases, with 8 bases left in between. The CDR3 sequence is CASSGAFSNQPQHF. The CDR3 DNA sequence: TGTGCCAGTAGTGGGGCCTTTAGCAATCAGCCCCAGCATTTT.

In DNA form, the CDR3 reads TGTGCCAGTAGTCCCCCCAGTCCTTCCTACGAGCAGTACTTC. It yields the protein CASSPPSPSYEQYF. The J gene is TRBJ2-7, the V gene TRBV19; D unresolved. V was cut by 5 bases and J by 1 base, with 12 bases left in between. The CDR3 covers 14 residues. Germline assignment: CDR1 LNHDA and CDR2 SQIVND (reference sequence).

The chain has TRBV9 and TRBJ1-3; D unresolved. CDR1 is SGDLS, CDR2 YYNGEE, per germline. Trimming stripped 4 bases from V and 3 bases from J, with 2 bases between. The CDR3 is 11 amino acids. The CDR3, as DNA: TGTGCCAGCAGCTATGGAAACACCATATATTTT. Protein product: CASSYGNTIYF.

The chain couples TRBV5-4 to TRBJ2-3; D remains unclear. Deletions cut 0 bases from V and 7 bases from J, with 9 bases between. This CDR3 is 13 amino acids long. Germline CDR1 reads SGHNT; CDR2 reads YYREEE (reference sequence). CDR3 nucleotide sequence: TGTGCCAGCAGCTTGGGGGTTACCAATACGCAGTATTTT. Translated, it gives CASSLGVTNTQYF.

This sequence joins TRBV9 and TRBJ2-3, with D perhaps matching TRBD2 (6 bases). The germline V gene has CDR1 SGDLS and CDR2 YYNGEE. Trimming pared 0 bases from V and 5 bases from J, leaving 7 bases between. This CDR3 spans 13 amino acids. This CDR3 reads CASSVGGGDTQYF. The CDR3, as DNA: TGTGCCAGCAGCGTAGGGGGAGGAGATACGCAGTATTTT. Looking up the rest from reference TRBV9 and TRBJ2-3 gives the full variable domain: DSGVTQTPKHLITATGQRVTLRCSPRSGDLSVYWYQQSLDQGLQFLIQYYNGEERAKGNILERFSAQQFPDLHSELNLSSLELGDSALYFCASSVGGGDTQYFGPGTRLTVL.

This rearrangement joins TRBV28 to TRBJ1-6; TRBD1 aligns across 9 bases. CDR1 and CDR2 (germline): MDHEN, SYDVKM. The CDR3 is 15 residues long. The ends lost 5 bases at V and 9 bases at J; junction bases unmatched: 8. DNA for the CDR3: TGTGCCAGCAGTGCACCCGGGACAGGGAGTTCACCCCTCCACTTT. This codes for CASSAPGTGSSPLHF.